This is a list of T cell receptor beta chains from one sample in a study of blood T cell repertoires in COVID-19. Data came from immunoSEQ multiplex PCR; TCRdb stores just in-frame clones and leaves some out. Of 300,000 or so clones detected, roughly 90% appear once; the ten largest clones hold 2% to 3%. The sample was PBMCs or T cells enriched from blood (not recorded which). Receptor source: a man in his sixties who had recovered from COVID-19. Both conserved end residues are trimmed from each CDR3. A D gene is named only where the DNA matches it firmly. Rows give clone size only sometimes, using once, few, many, or a class for an expanded clone.

TRBJ1-2	TRBD1	TRBV6-1	NA	10	ASSLDRDGYT
TRBJ2-4	TRBD2	TRBV6-5	once	13	ASSTGLAGEGIQY
TRBJ1-2	TRBD1	TRBV4-3	NA	12	ASSRDRSNYGYT
TRBJ2-1	NA	TRBV19	NA	12	ASSNGGGVSEQF
TRBJ1-5	TRBD1	TRBV2	few	10	ATQGLNQPQH
TRBJ2-5	NA	TRBV19	NA	11	ASSKAGWKTQY
TRBJ2-7	TRBD1	TRBV4-2	NA	13	ASSHPDRGVYEQY
TRBJ2-7	TRBD2	TRBV7-2	NA	13	ASSLTSGRGYEQY
TRBJ2-2	TRBD2	TRBV7-2	once	13	ASQKLRGGPGELF
TRBJ2-1	TRBD2	TRBV7-8	NA	13	ASSPLAGGYNEQF
TRBJ2-2	TRBD1	TRBV5-1	NA	13	ASRDRTGLTGELF
TRBJ2-7	NA	TRBV4-2	NA	14	ASSLGSGFSSYEQY
TRBJ2-7	TRBD2	TRBV7-2	NA	13	ASSLGSTSGTNGY
TRBJ1-2	NA	TRBV28	NA	11	ASTSPLEYGYT
TRBJ1-3	TRBD1	TRBV7-9	NA	8	ASSFQGTV
TRBJ2-1	TRBD1	TRBV11-1	NA	11	ASSLDDRVEQF
TRBJ1-2	NA	TRBV10-3	NA	10	AISDWQIGYT
TRBJ1-2	TRBD1	TRBV4-1	NA	12	ASSPGQGAYGYT
TRBJ1-1	NA	TRBV4-1	NA	13	ASSQTRTENTEAF
TRBJ1-2	NA	TRBV5-1	NA	13	ASSSSAGGGYGYT
TRBJ1-2	NA	TRBV20-1	NA	8	SANRDGYT
TRBJ2-2	NA	TRBV19	NA	13	ASSMRSINTGELF
TRBJ2-1	TRBD2	TRBV4-1	NA	14	ASSQPGTSIYNEQF
TRBJ2-1	TRBD2	TRBV4-2	NA	15	ASSPSPTSGHYNEQF
TRBJ2-5	TRBD2	TRBV6-5	NA	12	ASSRDYLQETQY
TRBJ2-7	NA	TRBV12-5	NA	11	ASGPPDQREQY
TRBJ1-1	NA	TRBV11-2	NA	11	ASSLGGNTEAF
TRBJ1-2	TRBD1	TRBV28	NA	14	ASSLWPGGDKDGYT
TRBJ2-3	TRBD2	TRBV7-3	NA	14	ASSLISGRGTDTQY
TRBJ2-3	NA	TRBV18	NA	13	ASSPGRGSTDTQY
TRBJ1-1	NA	TRBV14	NA	12	ASSQAGRYTEAF
TRBJ1-5	NA	TRBV18	NA	14	ASSPTHAGSNQPQH
TRBJ1-6	TRBD1	TRBV2	NA	15	ASSEAGTGLVNSPLH
TRBJ2-5	NA	TRBV15	NA	13	ATSRGQIYQETQY
TRBJ1-6	NA	TRBV6-1	NA	14	ASSDVVSSYNSPLH
TRBJ2-3	NA	TRBV12-2	NA	14	ASRHPLARRTDTQY
TRBJ2-3	TRBD2	TRBV5-6	NA	13	ASSLPSGVTDTQY
TRBJ2-7	TRBD2	TRBV7-2	NA	14	ASSLGAGGSSYEQY
TRBJ1-1	TRBD1	TRBV5-5	NA	11	ASSIQGATEAF
TRBJ2-2	TRBD2	TRBV7-2	NA	14	ASSVSGGPPTGELF
TRBJ2-3	NA	TRBV27	NA	13	ASRPHLSSTDTQY
TRBJ2-3	NA	TRBV6-5	NA	13	ASKTYEGGTDTQY
TRBJ2-1	TRBD1	TRBV5-4	NA	13	ASSFETGIYNEQF
TRBJ2-7	TRBD2	TRBV27	NA	11	ASNPAGGSEQY
TRBJ1-1	NA	TRBV11-2	NA	11	ASSRGAPTEAF
TRBJ1-3	NA	TRBV30	NA	12	AWRLRLPGNTIY
TRBJ1-1	NA	TRBV7-2	NA	14	ASSFPVVWLNTEAF
TRBJ1-2	TRBD1	TRBV6-1	NA	12	ASSEGGQGYGYT
TRBJ1-2	NA	TRBV19	NA	13	ASRGNGQGGYGYT
TRBJ2-1	TRBD2	TRBV14	NA	13	ASSQAAGGGYEQF
TRBJ2-7	NA	TRBV3-1/TRBV3-2	NA	15	ASSLGGVRGRVYEQY
TRBJ2-7	TRBD1	TRBV6-1	NA	10	ASREDRVKQY
TRBJ1-1	TRBD1	TRBV5-1	NA	14	ASSLGQGAIKTEAF
TRBJ2-1	TRBD1	TRBV5-1	NA	17	ASSLEGTGVRSSYNEQF
TRBJ2-2	NA	TRBV5-1	NA	11	ASSLQGSGELF